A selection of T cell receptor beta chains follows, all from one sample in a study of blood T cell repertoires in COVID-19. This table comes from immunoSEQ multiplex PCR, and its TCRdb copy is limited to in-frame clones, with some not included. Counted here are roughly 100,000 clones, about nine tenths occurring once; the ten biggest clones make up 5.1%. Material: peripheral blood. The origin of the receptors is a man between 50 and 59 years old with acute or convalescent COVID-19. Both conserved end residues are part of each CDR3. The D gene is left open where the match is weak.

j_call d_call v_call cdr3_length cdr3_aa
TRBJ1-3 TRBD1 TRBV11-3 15 CASSPGQGPGNTIYF
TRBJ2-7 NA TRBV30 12 CAWTAGTYEQYF
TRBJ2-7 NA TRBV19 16 CASIPASPGHPYEQYF
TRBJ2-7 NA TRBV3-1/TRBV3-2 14 CASSPIGSSYEQYF
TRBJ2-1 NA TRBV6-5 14 CASSSSGFSGEQFF
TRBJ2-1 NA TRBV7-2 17 CASSLAEAGLRMKEQFF
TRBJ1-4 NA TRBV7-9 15 CASSLPGTTNEKLFF
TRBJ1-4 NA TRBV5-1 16 CASSQATGLGNEKLFF
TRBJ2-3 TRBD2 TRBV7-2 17 CASSLYLAGVVPDTQYF
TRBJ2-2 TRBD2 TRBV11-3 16 CASSPGLAIDTGELFF
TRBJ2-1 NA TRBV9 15 CASSVPARAGNEQFF
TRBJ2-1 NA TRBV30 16 CAWSVTRRSPYNEQFF
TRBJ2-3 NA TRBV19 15 CASSIKGVSTDTQYF
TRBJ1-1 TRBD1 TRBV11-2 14 CASSLVTGATEAFF
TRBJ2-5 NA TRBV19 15 CASSIGLASRKTQYF
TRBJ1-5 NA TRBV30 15 CAWSPPGFNNQPQHF
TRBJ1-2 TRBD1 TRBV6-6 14 CASSVQGTEYGYTF
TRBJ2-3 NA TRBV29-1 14 CSSWTGLLGDTQYF
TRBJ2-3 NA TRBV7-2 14 CASSSGIITDTQYF
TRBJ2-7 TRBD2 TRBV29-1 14 CSAGLVGSSYEQYF
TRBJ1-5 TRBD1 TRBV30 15 CAWSGQGRVGQPQHF